The clone carrying this TCR beta chain was observed many times. What it recognizes is unknown. The data stem from a study of T cell repertoires in cytomegalovirus infection. In the study overall: Recently described HLA-C-restricted plus well-studied HLA-B-restricted CMV epitopes were used. Study-level findings and limits: The study identified carriers of CMV plus the relevant HLA from cumulative public TCR beta family frequency. Dominating the ex vivo response were TCR beta clonotypes that were CMV-specific and HLA-C-restricted.

MiXCR was run by TCRdb on the reads, yielding one entry per CDR3 protein. The sample contains roughly 920,000 distinct CDR3 sequences, roughly 30% of which appear only once. CDR3 length: 13 residues. The ends lost 6 bases at V and 6 bases at J; junction bases unmatched: 8. This chain links TRBV12-3 or TRBV12-4 with TRBJ2-7; TRBD1 agrees at 7 bases. This specimen consisted of cultured CD8+ T cells from PBMCs, obtained from culture after CMV antigen stimulation. The clonotype comes from a human donor in good health (CMV status not recorded). Some clones in this sample may be carry-over from other donors' samples. The CDR3, as DNA: TGTGCCAGCAGCCGACCCGGGACAGCCGAGCAGTACTTC. Amino acid sequence: CASSRPGTAEQYF.